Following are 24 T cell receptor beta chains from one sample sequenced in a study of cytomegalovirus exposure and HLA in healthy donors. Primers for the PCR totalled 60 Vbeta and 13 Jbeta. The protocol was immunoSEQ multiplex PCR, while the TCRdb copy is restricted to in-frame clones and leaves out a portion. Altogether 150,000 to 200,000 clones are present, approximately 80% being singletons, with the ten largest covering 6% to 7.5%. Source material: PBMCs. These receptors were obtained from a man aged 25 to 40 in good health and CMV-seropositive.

The CDR3 DNA follows: TGTGCCAGCAGTGAAGACAGGATCTATGGCTACACCTTC. Translation: CASSEDRIYGYTF. This sequence joins TRBV28 and TRBJ1-2; maybe TRBD1 (6 bases). Germline assignment: CDR1 MDHEN and CDR2 SYDVKM. The CDR3 spans 13 residues. V was cut by 5 bases and J by 4 bases, with 11 bases left in between.

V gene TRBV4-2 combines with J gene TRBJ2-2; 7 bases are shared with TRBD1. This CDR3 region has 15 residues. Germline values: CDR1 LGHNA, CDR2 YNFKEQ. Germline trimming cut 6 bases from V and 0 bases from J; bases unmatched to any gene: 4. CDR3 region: CASRKTGSNTGELFF. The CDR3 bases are TGTGCCAGCAGGAAGACAGGGTCGAACACCGGGGAGCTGTTTTTT.

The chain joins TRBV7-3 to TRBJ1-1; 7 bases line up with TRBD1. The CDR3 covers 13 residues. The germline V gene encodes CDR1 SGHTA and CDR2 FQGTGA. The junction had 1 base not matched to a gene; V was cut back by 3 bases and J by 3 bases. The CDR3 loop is CASSFQGDTEAFF. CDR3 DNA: TGTGCCAGCAGCTTCCAGGGGGACACTGAAGCTTTCTTT.

This chain's CDR3 is CASSLWGQGDIQYF. In DNA, the CDR3 is TGTGCCAGCAGCTTATGGGGACAGGGGGACATTCAGTACTTC. The gene calls are TRBV7-3 and TRBJ2-4, with 11 bases fitting TRBD1. V gave up 2 bases and J gave up 8 bases; unmatched junction bases: 2. Germline-derived CDR1 and CDR2 are SGHTA and FQGTGA. The CDR3 covers 14 residues.

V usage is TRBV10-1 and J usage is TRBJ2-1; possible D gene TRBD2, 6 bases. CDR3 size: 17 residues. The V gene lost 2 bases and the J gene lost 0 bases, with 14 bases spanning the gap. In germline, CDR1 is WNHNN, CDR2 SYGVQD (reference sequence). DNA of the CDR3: TGCGCCAGCAGTGAGAATCTGCGGGGAAGCTCCTACAATGAGCAGTTCTTC. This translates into CASSENLRGSSYNEQFF.

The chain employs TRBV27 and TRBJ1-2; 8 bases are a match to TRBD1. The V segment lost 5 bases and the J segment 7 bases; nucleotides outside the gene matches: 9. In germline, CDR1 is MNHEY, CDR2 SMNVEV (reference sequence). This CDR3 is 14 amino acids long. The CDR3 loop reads CASSGGDRFLGYTF. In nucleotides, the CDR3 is TGTGCCAGCAGTGGAGGGGACAGGTTTCTTGGCTACACCTTC.

The CDR3 reads CASSQDGEGGTGELFF. The CDR3 bases are TGTGCCAGCAGCCAAGATGGTGAGGGAGGCACCGGGGAGCTGTTTTTT. This chain joins TRBV4-2 and TRBJ2-2; the D gene is possibly TRBD2 (6 bases). Trimming cost V 0 bases and J 4 bases, with 12 bases left between them. Per germline, CDR1 LGHNA and CDR2 YNFKEQ. The CDR3 consists of 16 residues.

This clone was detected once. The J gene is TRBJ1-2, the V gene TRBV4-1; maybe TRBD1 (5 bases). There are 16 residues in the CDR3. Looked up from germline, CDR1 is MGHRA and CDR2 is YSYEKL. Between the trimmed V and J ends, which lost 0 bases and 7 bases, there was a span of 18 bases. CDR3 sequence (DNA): TGCGCCAGCAGCCAAGAAGGGGTTTCGGCTTGGCGTGGCTACACCTTC. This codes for CASSQEGVSAWRGYTF.

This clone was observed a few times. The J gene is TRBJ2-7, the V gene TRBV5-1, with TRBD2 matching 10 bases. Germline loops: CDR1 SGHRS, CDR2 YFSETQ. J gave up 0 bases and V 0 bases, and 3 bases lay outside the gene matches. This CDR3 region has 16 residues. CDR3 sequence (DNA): TGCGCCAGCAGCTTGGCGCCTAGCGGGAGCTCCTACGAGCAGTACTTC. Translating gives CASSLAPSGSSYEQYF.

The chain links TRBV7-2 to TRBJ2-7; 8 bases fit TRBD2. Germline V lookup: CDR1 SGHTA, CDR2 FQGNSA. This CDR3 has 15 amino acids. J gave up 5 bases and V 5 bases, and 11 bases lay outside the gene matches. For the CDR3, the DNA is TGTGCCAGCAGCAATCCGGGACTAGACCGGAACGAGCAGTACTTC. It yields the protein CASSNPGLDRNEQYF.

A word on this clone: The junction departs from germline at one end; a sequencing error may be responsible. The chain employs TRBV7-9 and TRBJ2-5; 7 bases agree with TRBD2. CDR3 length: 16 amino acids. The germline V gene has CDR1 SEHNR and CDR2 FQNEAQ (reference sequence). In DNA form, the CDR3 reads TGTTCCAGCAGCTTAGCACGGGTAGCGGGCCGGGAGACCCAGTACTTC. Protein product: CSSSLARVAGRETQYF.

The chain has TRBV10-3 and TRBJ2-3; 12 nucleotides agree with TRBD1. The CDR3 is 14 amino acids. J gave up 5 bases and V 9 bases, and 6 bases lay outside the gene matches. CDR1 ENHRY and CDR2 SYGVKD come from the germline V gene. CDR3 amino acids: CAMSGTGGGDTQYF. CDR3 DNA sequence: TGTGCCATGTCCGGGACAGGGGGCGGAGATACGCAGTATTTT.

The CDR3 spells CASRPGLAGRIYEQYF. The CDR3 DNA sequence: TGTGCCAGCAGGCCGGGACTAGCGGGGAGAATATACGAGCAGTACTTC. This rearrangement joins TRBV27 to TRBJ2-7, with TRBD2 matching 13 bases. The J segment lost 4 bases and the V segment lost 6 bases, leaving 9 bases of the junction unmatched. The CDR3 consists of 16 residues. Per germline, CDR1 MNHEY and CDR2 SMNVEV (reference sequence).

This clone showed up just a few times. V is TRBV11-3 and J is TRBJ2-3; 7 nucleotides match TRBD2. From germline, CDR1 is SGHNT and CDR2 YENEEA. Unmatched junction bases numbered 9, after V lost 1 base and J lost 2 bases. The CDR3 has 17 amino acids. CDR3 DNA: TGTGCCAGCAGCTTAGGGGCGGGAGCCACTTCCACAGATACGCAGTATTTT. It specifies CASSLGAGATSTDTQYF.

As DNA, the CDR3 is TGTGCCAGCAGCTTAGGTCTAAACCAAGAGACCCAGTACTTC. Encoded protein: CASSLGLNQETQYF. This chain connects TRBV7-9 to TRBJ2-5; D is unresolved. The CDR3 has 14 residues. The germline V gene has CDR1 SEHNR and CDR2 FQNEAQ (reference sequence). Trimming stripped 1 base from V and 0 bases from J, with 6 bases between.

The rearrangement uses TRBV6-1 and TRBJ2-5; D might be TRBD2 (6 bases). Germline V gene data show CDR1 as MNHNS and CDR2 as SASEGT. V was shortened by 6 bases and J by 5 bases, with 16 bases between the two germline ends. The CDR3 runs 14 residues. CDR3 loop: CASSPVSGVETQYF. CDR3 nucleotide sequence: TGTGCCAGCAGCCCGGTGTCGGGGGTCGAGACCCAGTACTTC.

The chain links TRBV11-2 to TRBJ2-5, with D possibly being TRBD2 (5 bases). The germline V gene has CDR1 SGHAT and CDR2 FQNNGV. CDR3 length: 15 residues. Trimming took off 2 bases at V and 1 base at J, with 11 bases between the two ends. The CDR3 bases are TGTGCCAGCAGCTTAAACGGGGTAGCCCAAGAGACCCAGTACTTC. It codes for CASSLNGVAQETQYF. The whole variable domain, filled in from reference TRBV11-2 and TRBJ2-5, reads EAGVAQSPRYKIIEKRQSVAFWCNPISGHATLYWYQQILGQGPKLLIQFQNNGVVDDSQLPKDRFSAERLKGVDSTLKIQPAKLEDSAVYLCASSLNGVAQETQYFGPGTRLLVL.

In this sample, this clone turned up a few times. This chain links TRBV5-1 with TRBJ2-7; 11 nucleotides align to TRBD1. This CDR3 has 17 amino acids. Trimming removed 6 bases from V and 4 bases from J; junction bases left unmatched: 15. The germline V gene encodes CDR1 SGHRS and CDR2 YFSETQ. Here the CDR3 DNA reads TGCGCCAGCATCGTAATAGGACAGGGGGCTGAGGTTTACGAGCAGTACTTC. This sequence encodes CASIVIGQGAEVYEQYF. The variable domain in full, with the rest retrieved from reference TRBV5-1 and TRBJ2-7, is KAGVTQTPRYLIKTRGQQVTLSCSPISGHRSVSWYQQTPGQGLQFLFEYFSETQRNKGNFPGRFSGRQFSNSRSEMNVSTLELGDSALYLCASIVIGQGAEVYEQYFGPGTRLTVT.

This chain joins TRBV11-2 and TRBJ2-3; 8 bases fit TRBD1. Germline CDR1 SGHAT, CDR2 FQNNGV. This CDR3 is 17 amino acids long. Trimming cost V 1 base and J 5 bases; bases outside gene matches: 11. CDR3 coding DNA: TGTGCCAGCAGCTTAGGGACAGGGAGGTCTGGGGGAGATACGCAGTATTTT. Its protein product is CASSLGTGRSGGDTQYF. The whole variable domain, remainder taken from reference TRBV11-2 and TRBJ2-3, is EAGVAQSPRYKIIEKRQSVAFWCNPISGHATLYWYQQILGQGPKLLIQFQNNGVVDDSQLPKDRFSAERLKGVDSTLKIQPAKLEDSAVYLCASSLGTGRSGGDTQYFGPGTRLTVL.

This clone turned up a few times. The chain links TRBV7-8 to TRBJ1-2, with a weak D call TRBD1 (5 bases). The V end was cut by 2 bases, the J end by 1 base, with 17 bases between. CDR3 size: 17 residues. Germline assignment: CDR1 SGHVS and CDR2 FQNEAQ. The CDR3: CASSLNRQGRSNYGYTF. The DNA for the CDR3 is TGTGCCAGCAGCTTAAACAGGCAGGGCAGGAGTAACTATGGCTACACCTTC.

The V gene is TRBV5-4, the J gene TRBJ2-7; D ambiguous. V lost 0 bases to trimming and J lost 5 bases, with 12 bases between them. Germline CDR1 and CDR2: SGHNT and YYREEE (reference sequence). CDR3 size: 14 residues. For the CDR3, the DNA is TGTGCCAGCAGCTTGGCTGGCCTCCCTGACGAGCAGTACTTC. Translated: CASSLAGLPDEQYF. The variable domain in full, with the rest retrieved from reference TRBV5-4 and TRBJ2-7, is ETGVTQSPTHLIKTRGQQVTLRCSSQSGHNTVSWYQQALGQGPQFIFQYYREEENGRGNFPPRFSGLQFPNYSSELNVNALELDDSALYLCASSLAGLPDEQYFGPGTRLTVT.

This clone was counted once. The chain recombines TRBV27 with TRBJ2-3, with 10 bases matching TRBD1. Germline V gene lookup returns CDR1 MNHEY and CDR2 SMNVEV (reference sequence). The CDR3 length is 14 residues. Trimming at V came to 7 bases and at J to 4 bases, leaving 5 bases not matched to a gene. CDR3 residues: CASTGTGAADTQYF. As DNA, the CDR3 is TGTGCCAGCACCGGGACAGGGGCAGCAGATACGCAGTATTTT.

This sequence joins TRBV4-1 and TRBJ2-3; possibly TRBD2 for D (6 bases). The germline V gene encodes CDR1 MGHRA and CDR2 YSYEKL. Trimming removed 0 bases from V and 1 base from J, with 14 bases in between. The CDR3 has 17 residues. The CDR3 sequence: CASSQESLGGGTDTQYF. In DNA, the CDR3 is TGCGCCAGCAGCCAAGAGTCATTGGGGGGTGGCACAGATACGCAGTATTTT.

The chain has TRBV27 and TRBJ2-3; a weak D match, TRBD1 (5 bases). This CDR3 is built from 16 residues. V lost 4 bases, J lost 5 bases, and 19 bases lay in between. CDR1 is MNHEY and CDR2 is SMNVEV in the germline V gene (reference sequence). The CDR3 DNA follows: TGTGCCAGCAGTTCTCTCCAGGGCCGGTATCAAGATACGCAGTATTTT. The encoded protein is CASSSLQGRYQDTQYF.